A selection of T cell receptor beta chains follows, all from one sample in a study of T cells in Graves' hyperthyroidism and ophthalmopathy. MiXCR, run by TCRdb on the multiplex PCR reads, gives a single entry per CDR3 protein. The sample yields some 440,000 distinct CDR3 sequences, 15% to 17% seen once. Material: blood. The receptor source for this set is a woman aged 18 to 35 with Graves' hyperthyroidism. The CDR3 runs from the conserved cysteine through the conserved F or W. A D gene is named only where the DNA matches it firmly. Clone sizes are given selectively: once, few, many, or a class where the clone is expanded.

size: once; J: TRBJ2-6; D: .; V: TRBV12-3/TRBV12-4; DNA: TGTGCCAGCAGGTGGGGACCGCACTCTGGGGCCAACGTCCTGACTTTC; CDR3: CASRWGPHSGANVLTF
size: many; J: TRBJ2-2; D: .; V: TRBV6-2/TRBV6-3; DNA: TGTGCCAGCAGTCCCCGGTCCGGGGAGCTGTTTTTT; CDR3: CASSPRSGELFF
size: few; J: TRBJ2-7; D: TRBD1; V: TRBV3-1; DNA: TGTGCCAGCAGCCAAGATCCGGCAGGGGGCATCTCCTCAAACTCCTACGAGCAGTACTTC; CDR3: CASSQDPAGGISSNSYEQYF
size: many; J: TRBJ2-3; D: TRBD2; V: TRBV5-8; DNA: TGTGCCAGCAGCTTCCCGGGGGGGCAAGATACGCAGTATTTT; CDR3: CASSFPGGQDTQYF
size: many; J: TRBJ1-2; D: .; V: TRBV2; DNA: TGTGCCAGCAGTGAATATGCCAGGGCCCGCTATGGCTACACCTTC; CDR3: CASSEYARARYGYTF
size: once; J: TRBJ2-1; D: .; V: TRBV5-5; DNA: TGTGCCAGCAGCTTGGCACCACAGGATAGGGCATACAATGAGCAGTTCTTC; CDR3: CASSLAPQDRAYNEQFF
size: many; J: TRBJ1-2; D: .; V: TRBV7-3; DNA: TGTGCCAGCAGCCCGCACAGGCTAGGTGCCTATGGCTACACCTTC; CDR3: CASSPHRLGAYGYTF
size: many; J: TRBJ2-7; D: TRBD1; V: TRBV12-5; DNA: TGTGCTAGTGGTTTGTGGCAGGGGGCCCCCTACGAGCAGTACTTC; CDR3: CASGLWQGAPYEQYF
size: .; J: TRBJ2-3; D: .; V: TRBV11-2; DNA: TGTGCCAGCAGCTCTACAGGGTATCCCACAGATACGCAGTATTTT; CDR3: CASSSTGYPTDTQYF
size: few; J: TRBJ1-5; D: .; V: TRBV20-1; DNA: TGCAGTGCTAGACCTCGGGGGGGAAGAAACCAGCCCCAGCATTTT; CDR3: CSARPRGGRNQPQHF
size: many; J: TRBJ2-2; D: .; V: TRBV5-1; DNA: TGCGCCAGCAGCTTGTCAGTCACCGGGGAGCTGTTTTTT; CDR3: CASSLSVTGELFF
size: many; J: TRBJ1-2; D: TRBD1; V: TRBV27; DNA: TGTGCCAGCAGTGCATCAGACAGGGCCCTTGGCTACACCTTC; CDR3: CASSASDRALGYTF
size: .; J: TRBJ2-5; D: .; V: TRBV6-2/TRBV6-3; DNA: TGTGCCAGCAGTTACTCGTCTCGGGGGATCAACCAGTACTTC; CDR3: CASSYSSRGINQYF
size: .; J: TRBJ2-1; D: TRBD2; V: TRBV12-3/TRBV12-4; DNA: TGTGCCAGCAGCCCCGATAGCGGGAGGTCGACCTACAATGAGCAGTTCTTC; CDR3: CASSPDSGRSTYNEQFF
size: few; J: TRBJ2-5; D: TRBD1; V: TRBV19; DNA: TGTGCCAGTAGTATAACCGGACAGGGGGCTAGGAAGACCCAGTACTTC; CDR3: CASSITGQGARKTQYF
size: many; J: TRBJ2-7; D: .; V: TRBV3-1; DNA: TGTGCCAGCAGCCAAGATCTCACAGGGCGGCAGTACTTC; CDR3: CASSQDLTGRQYF
size: many; J: TRBJ2-7; D: .; V: TRBV12-5; DNA: TGTGCTAGTGGTTTGGTTCCTTCTGGGGGCCCGAGCTCCTACGAGCAGTACTTC; CDR3: CASGLVPSGGPSSYEQYF
size: .; J: TRBJ1-5; D: .; V: TRBV20-1; DNA: TGCAGTGCTAGAGAGGGCGGCTGGGGGGGACCCCAGCATTTT; CDR3: CSAREGGWGGPQHF
size: many; J: TRBJ1-2; D: .; V: TRBV4-1; DNA: TGCGCCAGCAGCCAAGATCCGACGTCAGGGGATGGCTACACCTTC; CDR3: CASSQDPTSGDGYTF
size: many; J: TRBJ2-1; D: .; V: TRBV11-3; DNA: TGTGCCAGCAGCTTAAGCGGAGCGAACACTCTCGAGCAGTTCTTC; CDR3: CASSLSGANTLEQFF
size: many; J: TRBJ1-2; D: TRBD1; V: TRBV5-1; DNA: TGCGCCAGCAGCTCATCGAGACCGGGACAGGGGTTAAGAGGCTACACCTTC; CDR3: CASSSSRPGQGLRGYTF
size: many; J: TRBJ1-2; D: .; V: TRBV7-9; DNA: TGTGCCAGCAGCTTCCGGACAAACTATGGCTACACCTTC; CDR3: CASSFRTNYGYTF
size: few; J: TRBJ2-1; D: TRBD2; V: TRBV5-1; DNA: TGCGCCAGCAGCTTTGTTCGCGGGGGGGGGAATGAGCAGTTCTTC; CDR3: CASSFVRGGGNEQFF
size: .; J: TRBJ1-3; D: .; V: TRBV12-3/TRBV12-4; DNA: TGTGCCAGCAGTTTCCACAGGGTTTATGGAAACACCATATATTTT; CDR3: CASSFHRVYGNTIYF
size: many; J: TRBJ2-3; D: TRBD1; V: TRBV5-1; DNA: TGCGCCAGCCGGCGACAGGGGGAATCGGATACGCAGTATTTT; CDR3: CASRRQGESDTQYF
size: many; J: TRBJ2-7; D: .; V: TRBV20-1; DNA: TGCAGTGCTAGAGATCTGACCAGCAGGTACGAGCAGTACTTC; CDR3: CSARDLTSRYEQYF
size: .; J: TRBJ1-2; D: .; V: TRBV19; DNA: TGTGCCAGTAGTATCGGCGGGACGGCTTTTGGCTACACCTTC; CDR3: CASSIGGTAFGYTF
size: many; J: TRBJ1-3; D: TRBD1; V: TRBV7-8; DNA: TGTGCCAGCAGCTTATCAGGGACAGGGGTGAGAAACACCATATATTTT; CDR3: CASSLSGTGVRNTIYF
size: few; J: TRBJ1-4; D: TRBD1; V: TRBV4-2; DNA: TGTGCCAGCAGCCAAGAACCAGGGGGTAGGAATGAAAAACTGTTTTTT; CDR3: CASSQEPGGRNEKLFF
size: few; J: TRBJ1-2; D: TRBD1; V: TRBV9; DNA: TGTGCCAGCAGCGCCCCGACAGGGTATGGCTACACCTTC; CDR3: CASSAPTGYGYTF
size: many; J: TRBJ1-2; D: .; V: TRBV7-9; DNA: TGTGCCAGCAGCGGAACAAGTAACTATGGCTACACCTTC; CDR3: CASSGTSNYGYTF
size: .; J: TRBJ2-5; D: .; V: TRBV3-1; DNA: TGTGCCAGCAGCCCCGGGGAATCAGGGACCCAGTACTTC; CDR3: CASSPGESGTQYF
size: many; J: TRBJ2-3; D: .; V: TRBV14; DNA: TGTGCCAGCAGCCGCCAGGGTAGCACAGATACGCAGTATTTT; CDR3: CASSRQGSTDTQYF
size: many; J: TRBJ2-5; D: TRBD1; V: TRBV10-3; DNA: TGTGCCATCAGGGGGACAGCTCTCCAAGAGACCCAGTACTTC; CDR3: CAIRGTALQETQYF
size: many; J: TRBJ2-7; D: .; V: TRBV11-2; DNA: TGTGCCAGCAGCATACTCAGGGGTAGGGACGAGCAGTACTTC; CDR3: CASSILRGRDEQYF
size: many; J: TRBJ1-1; D: TRBD1; V: TRBV18; DNA: TGTGCCAGCTTCCCTAGGGGGACAGCCCTGAACACTGAAGCTTTCTTT; CDR3: CASFPRGTALNTEAFF
size: many; J: TRBJ2-3; D: TRBD2; V: TRBV7-3; DNA: TGTGCCAGCAGCCTACACGGAGCGGGGTTTTCAGATACGCAGTATTTT; CDR3: CASSLHGAGFSDTQYF
size: many; J: TRBJ2-3; D: .; V: TRBV7-2; DNA: TGTGCCAGCAGCCCCGATACCTCTCGGGCGCAGTATTTT; CDR3: CASSPDTSRAQYF
size: many; J: TRBJ2-7; D: TRBD1; V: TRBV12-3/TRBV12-4; DNA: TGTGCCAGCAGCCCCGACAGGGGGCTGATCTACGAGCAGTACTTC; CDR3: CASSPDRGLIYEQYF
size: .; J: TRBJ1-1; D: TRBD1; V: TRBV4-2; DNA: TGTGCCAGCAGCTACAACGTGGGACAGGAGGGTGAAGCTTTCTTT; CDR3: CASSYNVGQEGEAFF
size: .; J: TRBJ2-7; D: .; V: TRBV19; DNA: TGTGCCAGCAGCACATCCGGGACAGTAGGACTACTTGAATACGAGCAGTACTTC; CDR3: CASSTSGTVGLLEYEQYF
size: many; J: TRBJ2-5; D: .; V: TRBV20-1; DNA: TGCAGTGCTAGAGATGGGCGCAGGGGCCAAGAGACCCAGTACTTC; CDR3: CSARDGRRGQETQYF
size: many; J: TRBJ1-1; D: .; V: TRBV2; DNA: TGTGCCAGCACCCCAGGGGAAAACACTGAAGCTTTCTTT; CDR3: CASTPGENTEAFF
size: many; J: TRBJ1-2; D: TRBD1; V: TRBV18; DNA: TGTGCCAGCTCCCCGGGACAGGGTGTCTATGGCTACACCTTC; CDR3: CASSPGQGVYGYTF
size: many; J: TRBJ2-5; D: .; V: TRBV6-1; DNA: TGTGCCAGCAGCGTCGACAGCAAGAGGACCCAGTACTTC; CDR3: CASSVDSKRTQYF
size: few; J: TRBJ2-3; D: .; V: TRBV5-4; DNA: TGTGCCAGCAGCGGGGGAGGTGGACTAGATACGCAGTATTTT; CDR3: CASSGGGGLDTQYF
size: once; J: TRBJ2-3; D: TRBD1; V: TRBV19; DNA: TGTGCCAGTAGTTCGACGACAGGGTTGAATACGCAGTATTTT; CDR3: CASSSTTGLNTQYF
size: .; J: TRBJ1-5; D: .; V: TRBV4-2; DNA: TGTGCCAGCAGCCAAGAGGGGCCAGGTAATCAGCCCCAGCATTTT; CDR3: CASSQEGPGNQPQHF
size: many; J: TRBJ2-3; D: .; V: TRBV24-1; DNA: TGTGCCACCAGTGTGAGCAGCGACTATACGCAGTATTTT; CDR3: CATSVSSDYTQYF
size: .; J: TRBJ1-1; D: .; V: TRBV9; DNA: TGTGCCAGCAGCGTAGGAAGCAGTCAAATGAACACTGAAGCTTTCTTT; CDR3: CASSVGSSQMNTEAFF
size: many; J: TRBJ2-2; D: .; V: TRBV7-3; DNA: TGTGCCAGCAGCTTAACCACCGGGGAGCTGTTTTTT; CDR3: CASSLTTGELFF
size: many; J: TRBJ1-5; D: TRBD1; V: TRBV6-1; DNA: TGTGCCAGCAGTGAGCGGGACAGGGGGCATCAGCCCCAGCATTTT; CDR3: CASSERDRGHQPQHF
size: many; J: TRBJ1-2; D: .; V: TRBV6-2/TRBV6-3; DNA: TGTGCCAGCAGTTACGCAGGGACCCCTTGGGGCTACACCTTC; CDR3: CASSYAGTPWGYTF
size: .; J: TRBJ1-5; D: .; V: TRBV20-1; DNA: TGCAGTGCTAGAGGCGGTGCTGGGGCCAATCAGCCCCAGCATTTT; CDR3: CSARGGAGANQPQHF